Relative to its sample, the clone carrying this TCR beta chain is medium-sized (0.01 to 0.1%). Rearranged V-D-J TRB sequences were amplified with a mixed TRB-A/B primer pool. TCRdb ran MiXCR on the multiplex PCR reads and lists one entry per CDR3 protein. The sample holds 2,500 to 3,000 distinct CDR3 sequences, over 20% seen once. The sample originates from a study of T cell repertoires in aging, cancer and after chemotherapy. Peripheral blood genomic DNA, not sorted cells or RNA, was the template. This clonotype was sampled from a human donor with a solid tumor. Specimen: blood.

CDR3 loop: CASNGGEADTQYF. DNA of the CDR3: TGTGCCAGCAACGGGGGTGAGGCAGATACGCAGTATTTT. This rearrangement joins TRBV12-3 or TRBV12-4 to TRBJ2-3; D perhaps matches TRBD2 (6 bases). CDR3 length: 13 amino acids. The V and J ends lost 7 bases and 4 bases respectively, with 12 bases between them.